Listed here is a single T cell receptor beta chain. The sample belongs to a study of technical replicates of blood from a few donors. Trimming removed 4 bases from V and 5 bases from J; junction bases left unmatched: 9. The CDR3 runs 14 residues. The germline CDR1 and CDR2 sequences are SGDLS and YYNGEE. Assay: immunoSEQ multiplex PCR; the TCRdb copy retains only in-frame clones and omits some. Of tens of thousands of clones in the sample, around 97% were seen once. This TCR derives from a human donor in good health. The chain couples TRBV9 to TRBJ2-7, with 7 bases aligning to TRBD2. The material sequenced was T cells isolated from PBMCs. CDR3 region: CASSPWGGMDEQYF. The CDR3 region has the DNA TGTGCCAGCAGCCCGTGGGGAGGGATGGACGAGCAGTACTTC.